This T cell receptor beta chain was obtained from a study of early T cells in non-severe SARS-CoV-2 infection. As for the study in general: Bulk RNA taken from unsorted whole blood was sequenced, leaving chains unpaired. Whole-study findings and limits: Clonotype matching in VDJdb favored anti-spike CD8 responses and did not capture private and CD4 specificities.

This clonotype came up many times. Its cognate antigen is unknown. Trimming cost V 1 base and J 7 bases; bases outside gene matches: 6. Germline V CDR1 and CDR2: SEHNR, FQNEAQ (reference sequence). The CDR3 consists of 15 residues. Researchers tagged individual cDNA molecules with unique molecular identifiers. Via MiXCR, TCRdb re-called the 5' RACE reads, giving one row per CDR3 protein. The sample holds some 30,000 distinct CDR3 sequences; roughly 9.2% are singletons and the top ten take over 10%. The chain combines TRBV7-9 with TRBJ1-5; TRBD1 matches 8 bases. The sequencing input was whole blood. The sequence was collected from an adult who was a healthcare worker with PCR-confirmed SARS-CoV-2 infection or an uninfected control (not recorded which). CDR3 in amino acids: CASSLGQGIGQPQHF. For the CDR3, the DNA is TGTGCCAGCAGCTTAGGACAGGGGATAGGGCAGCCCCAGCATTTT.